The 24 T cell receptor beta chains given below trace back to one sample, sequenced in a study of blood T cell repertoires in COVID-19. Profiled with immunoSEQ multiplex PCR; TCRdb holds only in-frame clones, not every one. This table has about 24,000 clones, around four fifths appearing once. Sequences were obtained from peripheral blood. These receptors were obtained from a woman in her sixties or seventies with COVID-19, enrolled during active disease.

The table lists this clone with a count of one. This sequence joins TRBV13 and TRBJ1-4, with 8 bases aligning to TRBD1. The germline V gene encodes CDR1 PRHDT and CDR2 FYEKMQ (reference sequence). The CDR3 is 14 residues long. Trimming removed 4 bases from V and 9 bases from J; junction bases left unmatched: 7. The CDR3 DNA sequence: TGTGCCAGCAGCTCCCTTCGACAGGGGAAAAAACTGTTTTTT. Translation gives CASSSLRQGKKLFF. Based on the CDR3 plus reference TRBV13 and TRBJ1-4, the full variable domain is AAGVIQSPRHLIKEKRETATLKCYPIPRHDTVYWYQQGPGQDPQFLISFYEKMQSDKGSIPDRFSAQQFSDYHSELNMSSLELGDSALYFCASSSLRQGKKLFFGSGTQLSVL.

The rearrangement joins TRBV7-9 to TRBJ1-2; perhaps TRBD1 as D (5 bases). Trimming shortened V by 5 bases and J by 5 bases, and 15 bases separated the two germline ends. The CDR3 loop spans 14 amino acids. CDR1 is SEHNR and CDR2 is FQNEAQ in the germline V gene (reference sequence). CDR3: CASSPNRQLYGYTF. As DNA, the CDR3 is TGTGCCAGCAGCCCGAACAGGCAACTTTATGGCTACACCTTC.

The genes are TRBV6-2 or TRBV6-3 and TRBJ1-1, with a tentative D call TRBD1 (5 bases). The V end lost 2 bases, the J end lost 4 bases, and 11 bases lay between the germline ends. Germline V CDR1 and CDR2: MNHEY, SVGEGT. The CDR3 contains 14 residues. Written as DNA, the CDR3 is TGTGCCAGCAGTTACCGTCGGGGGGGCACTGAAGCTTTCTTT. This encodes CASSYRRGGTEAFF.

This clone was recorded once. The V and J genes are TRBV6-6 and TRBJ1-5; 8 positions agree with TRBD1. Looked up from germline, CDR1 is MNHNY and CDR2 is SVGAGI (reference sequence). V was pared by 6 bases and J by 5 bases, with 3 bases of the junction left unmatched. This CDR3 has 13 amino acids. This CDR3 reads CASRDRAYQPQHF. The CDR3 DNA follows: TGTGCCAGCAGGGACAGGGCTTATCAGCCCCAGCATTTT.

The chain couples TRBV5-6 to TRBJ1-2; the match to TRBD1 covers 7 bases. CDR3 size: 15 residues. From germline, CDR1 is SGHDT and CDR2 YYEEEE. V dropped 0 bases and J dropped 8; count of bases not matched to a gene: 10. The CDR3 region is CASSLEAGGTRGYTF. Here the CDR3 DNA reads TGTGCCAGCAGCTTGGAGGCAGGGGGTACAAGGGGCTACACCTTC.

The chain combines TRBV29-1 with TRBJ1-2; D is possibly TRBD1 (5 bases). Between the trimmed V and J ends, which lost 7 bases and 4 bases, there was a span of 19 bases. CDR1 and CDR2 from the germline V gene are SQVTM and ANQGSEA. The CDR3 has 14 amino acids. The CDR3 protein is CSAVASRDGYGYTF. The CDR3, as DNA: TGCAGCGCTGTAGCCTCCAGGGATGGCTATGGCTACACCTTC.

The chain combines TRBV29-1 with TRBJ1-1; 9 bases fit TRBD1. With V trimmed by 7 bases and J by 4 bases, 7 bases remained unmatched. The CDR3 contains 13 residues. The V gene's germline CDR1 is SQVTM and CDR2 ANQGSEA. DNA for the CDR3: TGCAGCGCCTCACAGGGGGCCAGCACTGAAGCTTTCTTT. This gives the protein CSASQGASTEAFF.

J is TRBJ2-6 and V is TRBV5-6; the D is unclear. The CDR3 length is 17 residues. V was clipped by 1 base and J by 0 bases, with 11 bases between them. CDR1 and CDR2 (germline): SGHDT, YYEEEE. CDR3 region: CASSLIGGSSGANVLTF. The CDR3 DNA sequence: TGTGCCAGCAGCTTGATAGGCGGTAGCTCTGGGGCCAACGTCCTGACTTTC.

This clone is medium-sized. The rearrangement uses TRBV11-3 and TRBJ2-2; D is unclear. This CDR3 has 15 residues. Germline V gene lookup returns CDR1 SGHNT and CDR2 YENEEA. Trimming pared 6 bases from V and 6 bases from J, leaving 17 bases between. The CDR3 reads CASRKRRLEPGELFF. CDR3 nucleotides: TGTGCCAGCAGGAAGAGGCGATTGGAACCCGGGGAGCTGTTTTTT.

The DNA for the CDR3 is TGTGCCAGCAGTTTATGGCGCAGGGGGCTCGATTCATTCGCGGGAAAACTGTTTTTT. Protein product: CASSLWRRGLDSFAGKLFF. The chain employs TRBV28 and TRBJ1-4, with 8 positions matching TRBD1. CDR1 and CDR2 (germline): MDHEN, SYDVKM. V trimming: 0 bases; J trimming: 10 bases; junction bases outside the gene matches: 19. The CDR3 extends over 19 amino acids.

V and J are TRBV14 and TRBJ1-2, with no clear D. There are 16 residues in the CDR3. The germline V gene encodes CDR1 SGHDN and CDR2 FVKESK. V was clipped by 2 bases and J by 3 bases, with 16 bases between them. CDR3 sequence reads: CASSQNSRFTYYGYTF. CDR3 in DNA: TGTGCCAGCAGCCAAAACTCGAGGTTTACCTACTATGGCTACACCTTC.

For the CDR3, the DNA is TGTGCCAGCAGCGGGCGCGGCGGGAGGGCAAATGAGCAGTTCTTC. Protein sequence: CASSGRGGRANEQFF. The V gene is TRBV11-3, the J gene TRBJ2-1; 9 bases align to TRBD2. V trimming: 5 bases; J trimming: 7 bases; junction bases outside the gene matches: 9. Germline V gene data show CDR1 as SGHNT and CDR2 as YENEEA. The CDR3 is 15 amino acids.

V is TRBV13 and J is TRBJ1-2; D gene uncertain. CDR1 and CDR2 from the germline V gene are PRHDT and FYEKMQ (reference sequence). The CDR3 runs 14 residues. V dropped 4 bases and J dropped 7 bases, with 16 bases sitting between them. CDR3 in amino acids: CASSSTGLGVGYTF. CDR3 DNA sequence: TGTGCCAGCAGCTCAACCGGGCTCGGGGTTGGCTACACCTTC.

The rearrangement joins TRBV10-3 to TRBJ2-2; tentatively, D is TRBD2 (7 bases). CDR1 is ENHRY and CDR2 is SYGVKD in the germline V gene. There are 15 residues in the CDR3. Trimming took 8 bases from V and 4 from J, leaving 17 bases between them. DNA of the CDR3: TGTGCCATCGCAGAGGGGGAGGGCGGCACCGGGGAGCTGTTTTTT. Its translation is CAIAEGEGGTGELFF.

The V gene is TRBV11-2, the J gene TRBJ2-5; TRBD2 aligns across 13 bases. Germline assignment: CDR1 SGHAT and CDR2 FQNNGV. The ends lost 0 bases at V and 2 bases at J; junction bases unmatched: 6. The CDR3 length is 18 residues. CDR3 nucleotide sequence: TGTGCCAGCAGCTTAGATGTACTAGCGGGGGGGCAGCAAGAGACCCAGTACTTC. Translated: CASSLDVLAGGQQETQYF.

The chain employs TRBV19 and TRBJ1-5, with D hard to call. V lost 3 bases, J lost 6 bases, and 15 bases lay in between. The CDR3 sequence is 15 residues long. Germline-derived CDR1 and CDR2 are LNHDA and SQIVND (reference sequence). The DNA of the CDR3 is TGTGCCAGTAGTATTGGAGGGCGGAGAGGTCAGCCCCAGCATTTT. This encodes CASSIGGRRGQPQHF.

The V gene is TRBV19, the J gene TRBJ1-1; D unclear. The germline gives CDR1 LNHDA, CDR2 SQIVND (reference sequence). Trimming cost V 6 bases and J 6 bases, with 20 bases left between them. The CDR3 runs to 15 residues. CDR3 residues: CASRRSDYFDAEAFF. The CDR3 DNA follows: TGTGCCAGTAGGAGATCAGACTACTTCGACGCTGAAGCTTTCTTT.

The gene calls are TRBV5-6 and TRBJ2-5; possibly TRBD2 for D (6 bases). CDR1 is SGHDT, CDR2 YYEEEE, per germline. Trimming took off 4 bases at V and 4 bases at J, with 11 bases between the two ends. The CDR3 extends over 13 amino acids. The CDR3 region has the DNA TGTGCCAGCAGCGGTGGGGGAGGAGAGACCCAGTACTTC. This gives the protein CASSGGGGETQYF.

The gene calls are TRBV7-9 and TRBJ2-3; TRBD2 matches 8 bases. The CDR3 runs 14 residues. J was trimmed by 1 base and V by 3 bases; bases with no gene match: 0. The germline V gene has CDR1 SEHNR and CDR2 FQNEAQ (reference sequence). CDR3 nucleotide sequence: TGTGCCAGCAGCTTGACTAGCGGCACAGATACGCAGTATTTT. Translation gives CASSLTSGTDTQYF.

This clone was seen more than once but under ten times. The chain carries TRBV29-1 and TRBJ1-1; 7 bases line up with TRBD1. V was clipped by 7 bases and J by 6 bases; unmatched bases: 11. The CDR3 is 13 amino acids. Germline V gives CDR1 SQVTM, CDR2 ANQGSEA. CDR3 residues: CSGGHQGVPEAFF. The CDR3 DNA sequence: TGCAGCGGGGGCCATCAGGGGGTGCCTGAAGCTTTCTTT.

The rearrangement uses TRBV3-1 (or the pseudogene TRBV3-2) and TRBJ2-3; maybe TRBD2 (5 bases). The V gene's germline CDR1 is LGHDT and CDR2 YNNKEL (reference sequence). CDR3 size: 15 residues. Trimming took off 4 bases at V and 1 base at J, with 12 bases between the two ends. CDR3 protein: CASSRSGAGTDTQYF. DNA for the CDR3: TGTGCCAGCAGCCGAAGTGGAGCGGGCACAGATACGCAGTATTTT.

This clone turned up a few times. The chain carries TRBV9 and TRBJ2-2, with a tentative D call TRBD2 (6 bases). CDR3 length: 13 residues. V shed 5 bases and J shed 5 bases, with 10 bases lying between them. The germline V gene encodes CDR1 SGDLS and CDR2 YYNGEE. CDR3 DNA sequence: TGTGCCAGCAGAGAAGGAGGGACCGGGGAGCTGTTTTTT. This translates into CASREGGTGELFF. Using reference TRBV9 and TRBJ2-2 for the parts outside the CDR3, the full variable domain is DSGVTQTPKHLITATGQRVTLRCSPRSGDLSVYWYQQSLDQGLQFLIQYYNGEERAKGNILERFSAQQFPDLHSELNLSSLELGDSALYFCASREGGTGELFFGEGSRLTVL.

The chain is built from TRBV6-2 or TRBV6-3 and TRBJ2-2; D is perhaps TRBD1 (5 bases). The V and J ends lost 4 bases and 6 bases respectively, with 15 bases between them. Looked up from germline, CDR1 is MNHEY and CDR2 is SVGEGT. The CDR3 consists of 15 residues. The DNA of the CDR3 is TGTGCCAGCAGTTCAGGGTTTCGAGCGTCCGGGGAGCTGTTTTTT. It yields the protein CASSSGFRASGELFF.

The CDR3 DNA reads as TGTGCCAGCAGCGCCCCTGGGGGCCATCTTGGTGGCTACACCTTC. Translating it yields CASSAPGGHLGGYTF. The chain employs TRBV9 and TRBJ1-2; possible D gene TRBD1, 6 bases. Germline V gene lookup returns CDR1 SGDLS and CDR2 YYNGEE. This CDR3 region has 15 residues. The V and J ends lost 3 bases and 7 bases respectively, with 19 bases between them.